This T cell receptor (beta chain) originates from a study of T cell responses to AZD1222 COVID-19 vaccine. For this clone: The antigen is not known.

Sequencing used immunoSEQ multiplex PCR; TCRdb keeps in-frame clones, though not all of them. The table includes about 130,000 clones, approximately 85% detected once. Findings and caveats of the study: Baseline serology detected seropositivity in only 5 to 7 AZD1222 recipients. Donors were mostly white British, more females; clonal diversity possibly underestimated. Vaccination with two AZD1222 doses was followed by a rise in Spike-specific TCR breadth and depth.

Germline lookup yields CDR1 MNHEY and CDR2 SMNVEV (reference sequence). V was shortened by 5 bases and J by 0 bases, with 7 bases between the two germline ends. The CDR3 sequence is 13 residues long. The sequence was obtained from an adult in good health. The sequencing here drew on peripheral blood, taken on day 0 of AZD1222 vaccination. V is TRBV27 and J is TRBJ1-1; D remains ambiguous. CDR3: CASSIELNTEAFF. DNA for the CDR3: TGTGCCAGCAGTATAGAGCTGAACACTGAAGCTTTCTTT.